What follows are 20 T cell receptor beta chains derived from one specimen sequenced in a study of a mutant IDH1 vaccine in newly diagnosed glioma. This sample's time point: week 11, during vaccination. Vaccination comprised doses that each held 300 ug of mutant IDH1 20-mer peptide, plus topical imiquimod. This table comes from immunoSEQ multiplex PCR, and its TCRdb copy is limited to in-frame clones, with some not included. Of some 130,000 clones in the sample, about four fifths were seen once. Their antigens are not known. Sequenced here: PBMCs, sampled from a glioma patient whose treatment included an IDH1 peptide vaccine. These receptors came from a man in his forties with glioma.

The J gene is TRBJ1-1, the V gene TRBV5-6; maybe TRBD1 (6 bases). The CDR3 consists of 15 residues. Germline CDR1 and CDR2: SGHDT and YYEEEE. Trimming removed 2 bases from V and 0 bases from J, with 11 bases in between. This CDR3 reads CASSFGPGVNTEAFF. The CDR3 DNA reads TGTGCCAGCAGCTTTGGGCCAGGGGTGAACACTGAAGCTTTCTTT.

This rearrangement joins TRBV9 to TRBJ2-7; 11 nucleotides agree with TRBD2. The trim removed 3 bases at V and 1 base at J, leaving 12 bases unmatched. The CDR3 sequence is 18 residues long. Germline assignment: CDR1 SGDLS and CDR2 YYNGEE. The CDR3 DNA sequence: TGTGCCAGCAGCGAGGGGCCCCTCGCTAGCGGGAGGTCCTACGAGCAGTACTTC. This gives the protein CASSEGPLASGRSYEQYF. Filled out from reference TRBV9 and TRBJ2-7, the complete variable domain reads DSGVTQTPKHLITATGQRVTLRCSPRSGDLSVYWYQQSLDQGLQFLIQYYNGEERAKGNILERFSAQQFPDLHSELNLSSLELGDSALYFCASSEGPLASGRSYEQYFGPGTRLTVT.

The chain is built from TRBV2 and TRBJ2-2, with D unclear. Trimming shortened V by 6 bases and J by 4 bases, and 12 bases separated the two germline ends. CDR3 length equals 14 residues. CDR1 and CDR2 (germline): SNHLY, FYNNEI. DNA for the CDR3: TGTGCCAGCAGCATGATGGGGATCACCGGGGAGCTGTTTTTT. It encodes CASSMMGITGELFF.

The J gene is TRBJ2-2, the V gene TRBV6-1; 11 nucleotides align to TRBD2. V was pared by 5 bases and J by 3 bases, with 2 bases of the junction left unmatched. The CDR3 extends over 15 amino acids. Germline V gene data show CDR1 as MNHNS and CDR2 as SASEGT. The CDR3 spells CASSPSGGHTGELFF. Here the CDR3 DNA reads TGTGCCAGCAGTCCTAGCGGGGGGCACACCGGGGAGCTGTTTTTT.

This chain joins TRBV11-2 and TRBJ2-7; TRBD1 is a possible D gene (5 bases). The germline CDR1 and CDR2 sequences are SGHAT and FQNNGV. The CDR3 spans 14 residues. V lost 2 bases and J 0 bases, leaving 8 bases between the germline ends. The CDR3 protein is CASSLTGLSYEQYF. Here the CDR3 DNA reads TGTGCCAGCAGCTTAACAGGCCTCTCCTACGAGCAGTACTTC. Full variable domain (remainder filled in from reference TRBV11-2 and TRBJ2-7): EAGVAQSPRYKIIEKRQSVAFWCNPISGHATLYWYQQILGQGPKLLIQFQNNGVVDDSQLPKDRFSAERLKGVDSTLKIQPAKLEDSAVYLCASSLTGLSYEQYFGPGTRLTVT.

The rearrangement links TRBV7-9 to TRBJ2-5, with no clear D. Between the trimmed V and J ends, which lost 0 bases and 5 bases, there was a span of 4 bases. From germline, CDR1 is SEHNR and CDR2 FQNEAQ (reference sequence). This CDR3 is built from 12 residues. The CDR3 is CASSLADETQYF. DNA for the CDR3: TGTGCCAGCAGCTTAGCCGACGAGACCCAGTACTTC.

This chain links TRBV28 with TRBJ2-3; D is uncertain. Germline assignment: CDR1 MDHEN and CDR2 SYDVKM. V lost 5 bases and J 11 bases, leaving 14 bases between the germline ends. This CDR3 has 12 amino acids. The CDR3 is CASSPPAARQYF. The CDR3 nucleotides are TGTGCCAGCAGTCCTCCGGCCGCGAGGCAGTATTTT.

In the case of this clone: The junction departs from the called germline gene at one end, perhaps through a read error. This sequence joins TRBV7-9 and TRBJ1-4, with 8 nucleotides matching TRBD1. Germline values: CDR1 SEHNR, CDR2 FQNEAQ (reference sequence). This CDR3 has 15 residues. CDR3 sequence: CASSHGTGANEKLFF. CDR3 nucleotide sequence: TGCGCCAGCAGCCATGGGACAGGCGCCAATGAAAAACTGTTTTTT.

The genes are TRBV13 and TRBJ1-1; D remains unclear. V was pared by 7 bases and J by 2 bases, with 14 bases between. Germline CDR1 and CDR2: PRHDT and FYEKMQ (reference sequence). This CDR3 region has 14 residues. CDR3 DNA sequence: TGTGCCAGCAACTCTCTCCAATCCAACACTGAAGCTTTCTTT. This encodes CASNSLQSNTEAFF.

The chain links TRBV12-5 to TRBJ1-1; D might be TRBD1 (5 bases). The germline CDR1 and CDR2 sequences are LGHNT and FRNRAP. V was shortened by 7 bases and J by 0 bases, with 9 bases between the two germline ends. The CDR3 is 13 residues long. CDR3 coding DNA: TGTGCTAGTGCGCAGGGTATGAACACTGAAGCTTTCTTT. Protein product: CASAQGMNTEAFF.

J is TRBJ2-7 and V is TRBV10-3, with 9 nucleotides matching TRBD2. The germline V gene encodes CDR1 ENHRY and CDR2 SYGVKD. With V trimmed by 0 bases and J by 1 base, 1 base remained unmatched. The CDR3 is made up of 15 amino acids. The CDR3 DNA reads TGTGCCATCAGTGAGTCAAGCGGGAGGTCCTACGAGCAGTACTTC. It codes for CAISESSGRSYEQYF.

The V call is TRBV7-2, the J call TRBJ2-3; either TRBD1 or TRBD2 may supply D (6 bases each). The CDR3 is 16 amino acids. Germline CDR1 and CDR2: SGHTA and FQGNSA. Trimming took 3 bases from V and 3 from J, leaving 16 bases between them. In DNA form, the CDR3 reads TGTGCCAGCAGCTTGGCACGAGGGGGGAAGACAGATACGCAGTATTTT. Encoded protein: CASSLARGGKTDTQYF.

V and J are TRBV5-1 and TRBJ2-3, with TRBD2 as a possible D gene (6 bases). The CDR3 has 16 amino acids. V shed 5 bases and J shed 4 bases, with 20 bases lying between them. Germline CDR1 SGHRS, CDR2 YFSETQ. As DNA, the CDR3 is TGCGCCAGCAGTTTCTTCGGAAGCGGGTCCTCAGATACGCAGTATTTT. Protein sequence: CASSFFGSGSSDTQYF.

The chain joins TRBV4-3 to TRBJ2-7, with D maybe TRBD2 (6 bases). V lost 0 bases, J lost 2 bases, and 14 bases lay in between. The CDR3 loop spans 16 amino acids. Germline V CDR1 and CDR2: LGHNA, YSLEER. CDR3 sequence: CASSQDTPASAYEQYF. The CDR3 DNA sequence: TGCGCCAGCAGCCAAGATACCCCCGCTAGCGCCTACGAGCAGTACTTC.

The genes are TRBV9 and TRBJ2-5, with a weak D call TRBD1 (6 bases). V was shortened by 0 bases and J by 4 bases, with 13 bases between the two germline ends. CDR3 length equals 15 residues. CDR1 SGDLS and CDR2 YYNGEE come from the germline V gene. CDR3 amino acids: CASSVGNRDGETQYF. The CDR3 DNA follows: TGTGCCAGCAGCGTAGGGAACAGGGATGGAGAGACCCAGTACTTC.

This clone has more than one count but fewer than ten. The chain's CDR3 is CASSTITGAAGTEAFF. CDR3 nucleotide sequence: TGTGCCAGTAGTACGATTACAGGGGCCGCGGGCACTGAAGCTTTCTTT. This sequence joins TRBV19 and TRBJ1-1, with 7 nucleotides matching TRBD1. The ends lost 4 bases at V and 4 bases at J; junction bases unmatched: 12. CDR3 size: 16 residues. Germline V CDR1 and CDR2: LNHDA, SQIVND (reference sequence). Drawing the rest from reference TRBV19 and TRBJ1-1, the complete variable domain is DGGITQSPKYLFRKEGQNVTLSCEQNLNHDAMYWYRQDPGQGLRLIYYSQIVNDFQKGDIAEGYSVSREKKESFPLTVTSAQKNPTAFYLCASSTITGAAGTEAFFGQGTRLTVV.

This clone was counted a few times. CDR3: CASSELGSISEQYF. CDR3 DNA sequence: TGTGCCAGCAGTGAATTGGGCAGTATCTCCGAGCAGTACTTC. This sequence joins TRBV25-1 and TRBJ2-7; D not certain. The germline V gene has CDR1 MGHDK and CDR2 SYGVNS. Trimming took 1 base from V and 6 from J, leaving 13 bases between them. The CDR3 loop spans 14 amino acids.

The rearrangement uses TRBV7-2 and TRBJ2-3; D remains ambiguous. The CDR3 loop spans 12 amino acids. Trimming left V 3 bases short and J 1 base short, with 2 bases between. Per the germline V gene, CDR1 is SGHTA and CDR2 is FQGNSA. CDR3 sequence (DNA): TGTGCCAGCAGCTTCGGCACAGATACGCAGTATTTT. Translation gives CASSFGTDTQYF.

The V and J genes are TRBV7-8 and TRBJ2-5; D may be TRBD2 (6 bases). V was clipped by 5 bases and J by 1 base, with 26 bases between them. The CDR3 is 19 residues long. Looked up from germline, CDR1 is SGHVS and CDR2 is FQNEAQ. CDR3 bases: TGTGCCAGCAGCCCACGTGGGGGGATAGAGATGGGGTCCCAAGAGACCCAGTACTTC. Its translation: CASSPRGGIEMGSQETQYF.

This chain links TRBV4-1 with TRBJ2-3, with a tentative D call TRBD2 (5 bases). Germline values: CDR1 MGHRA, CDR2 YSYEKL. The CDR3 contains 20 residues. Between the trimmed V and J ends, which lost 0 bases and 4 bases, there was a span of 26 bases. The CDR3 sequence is CASSQDKEWEPYVRADTQYF. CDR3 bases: TGCGCCAGCAGCCAAGATAAAGAGTGGGAGCCATACGTGAGAGCAGATACGCAGTATTTT.